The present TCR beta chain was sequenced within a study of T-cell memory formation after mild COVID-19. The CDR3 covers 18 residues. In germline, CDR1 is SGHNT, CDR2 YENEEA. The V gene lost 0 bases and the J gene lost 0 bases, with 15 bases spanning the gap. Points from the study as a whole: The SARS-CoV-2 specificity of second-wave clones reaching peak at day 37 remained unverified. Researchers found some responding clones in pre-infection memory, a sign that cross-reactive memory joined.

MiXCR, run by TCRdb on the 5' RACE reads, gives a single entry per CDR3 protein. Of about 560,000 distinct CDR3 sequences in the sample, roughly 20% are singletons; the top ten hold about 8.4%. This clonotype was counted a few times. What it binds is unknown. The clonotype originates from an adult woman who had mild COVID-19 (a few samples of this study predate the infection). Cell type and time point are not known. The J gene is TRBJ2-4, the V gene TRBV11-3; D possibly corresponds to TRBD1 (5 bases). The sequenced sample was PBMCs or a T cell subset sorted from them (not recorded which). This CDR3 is CASSLDGREGGAKNIQYF. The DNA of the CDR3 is TGTGCCAGCAGCTTAGATGGCAGGGAAGGTGGAGCCAAAAACATTCAGTACTTC.